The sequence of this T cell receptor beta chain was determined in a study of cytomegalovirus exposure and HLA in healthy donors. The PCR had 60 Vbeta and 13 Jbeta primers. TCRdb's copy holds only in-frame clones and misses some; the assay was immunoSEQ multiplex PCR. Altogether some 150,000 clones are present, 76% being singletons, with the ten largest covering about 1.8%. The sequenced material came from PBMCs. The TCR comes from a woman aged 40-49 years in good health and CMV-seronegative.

The CDR3 region is CASSLTRYEQYF. The CDR3 nucleotides are TGTGCCAGCAGCCTCACTCGGTACGAGCAGTACTTC. V is TRBV7-9 and J is TRBJ2-5; D gene uncertain. The J call is doubtful: the DNA matches TRBJ2-7 better. This CDR3 comprises 12 residues. Germline-derived CDR1 and CDR2 are SEHNR and FQNEAQ (reference sequence).